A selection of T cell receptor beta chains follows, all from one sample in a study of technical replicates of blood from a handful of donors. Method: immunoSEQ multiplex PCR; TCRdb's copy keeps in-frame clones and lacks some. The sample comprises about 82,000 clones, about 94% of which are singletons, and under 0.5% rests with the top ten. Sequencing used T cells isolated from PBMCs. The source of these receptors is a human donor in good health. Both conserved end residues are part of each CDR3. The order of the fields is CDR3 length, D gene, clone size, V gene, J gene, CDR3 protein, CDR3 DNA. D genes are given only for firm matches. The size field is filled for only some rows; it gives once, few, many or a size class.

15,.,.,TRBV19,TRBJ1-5,CASSMGGSVYQPQHF,TGTGCCAGTAGTATGGGGGGTAGTGTGTATCAGCCCCAGCATTTT
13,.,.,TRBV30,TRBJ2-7,CAWSGTAPYEQYF,TGTGCCTGGAGTGGGACTGCCCCCTACGAGCAGTACTTC
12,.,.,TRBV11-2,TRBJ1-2,CASSLQGYGYTF,TGTGCCAGCAGCTTACAGGGGTATGGCTACACCTTC
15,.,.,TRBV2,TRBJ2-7,CASSEDPGLSYEQYF,TGTGCCAGCAGTGAAGACCCGGGTCTCTCCTACGAGCAGTACTTC
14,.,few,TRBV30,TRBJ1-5,CAWSVGAGNQPQHF,TGTGCCTGGAGTGTGGGGGCGGGCAATCAGCCCCAGCATTTT
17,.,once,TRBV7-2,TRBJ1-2,CASSSGGTGTPNYGYTF,TGTGCCAGCAGCTCGGGGGGAACAGGGACTCCTAACTATGGCTACACCTTC
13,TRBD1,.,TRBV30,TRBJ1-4,CAWRGQVNEKLFF,TGTGCCTGGAGGGGACAGGTTAATGAAAAACTGTTTTTT
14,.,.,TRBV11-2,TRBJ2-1,CASSYPQNGNEQFF,TGTGCCAGCAGCTACCCGCAAAACGGCAATGAGCAGTTCTTC
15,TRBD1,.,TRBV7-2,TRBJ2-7,CASSLLDRTSYEQYF,TGTGCCAGCAGCTTATTGGACAGGACCTCCTACGAGCAGTACTTC
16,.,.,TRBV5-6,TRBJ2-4,CASSVFRGIAKNIQYF,TGTGCCAGCAGCGTCTTCCGGGGAATAGCCAAAAACATTCAGTACTTC
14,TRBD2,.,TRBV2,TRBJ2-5,CASTYGTNQETQYF,TGTGCCAGCACCTACGGGACTAACCAAGAGACCCAGTACTTC
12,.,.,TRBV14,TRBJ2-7,CASSQDLHEQYF,TGTGCCAGCAGCCAAGATCTACACGAGCAGTACTTC
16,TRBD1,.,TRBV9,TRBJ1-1,CASSVSGTGVNTEAFF,TGTGCCAGCAGCGTCTCCGGGACAGGGGTGAACACTGAAGCTTTCTTT
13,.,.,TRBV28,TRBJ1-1,CASYLTGNTEAFF,TGTGCCAGCTACTTAACCGGGAACACTGAAGCTTTCTTT
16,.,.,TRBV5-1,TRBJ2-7,CASSGEDWLSSYEQYF,TGCGCCAGCAGCGGGGAGGACTGGCTTAGCTCCTACGAGCAGTACTTC
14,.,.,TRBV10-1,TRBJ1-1,CASSDSGVNTEAFF,TGCGCCAGCAGTGACTCGGGAGTCAACACTGAAGCTTTCTTT
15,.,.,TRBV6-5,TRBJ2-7,CASSYSDQATYEQYF,TGTGCCAGCAGTTACTCAGACCAGGCAACCTACGAGCAGTACTTC
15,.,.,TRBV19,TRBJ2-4,CASSKTGRAKNIQYF,TGTGCCAGTAGTAAAACAGGGAGAGCCAAAAACATTCAGTACTTC
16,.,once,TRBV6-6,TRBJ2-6,CASLHSPGSGANVLTF,TGTGCCAGCCTGCACTCTCCAGGGTCTGGGGCCAACGTCCTGACTTTC
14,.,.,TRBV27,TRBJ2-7,CASSTFREGNEQYF,TGTGCCAGCAGCACCTTCAGGGAAGGGAACGAGCAGTACTTC
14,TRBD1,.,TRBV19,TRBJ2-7,CASSSTGTAYEQYF,TGTGCCAGTAGTAGTACCGGGACAGCTTACGAGCAGTACTTC
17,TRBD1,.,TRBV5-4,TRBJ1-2,CASSSGGTRDRTYGYTF,TGTGCCAGCAGCTCGGGGGGTACTCGGGACAGGACGTATGGCTACACCTTC
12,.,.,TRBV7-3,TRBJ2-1,CASSERSNEQFF,TGTGCCAGCAGCGAGAGAAGCAATGAGCAGTTCTTC
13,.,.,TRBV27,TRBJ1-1,CASSLSGGTEAFF,TGTGCCAGCAGTTTATCCGGGGGGACTGAAGCTTTCTTT
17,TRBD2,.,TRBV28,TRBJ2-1,CASSLLAGGSSYNEQFF,TGTGCCAGCAGTTTACTAGCGGGAGGGTCCTCCTACAATGAGCAGTTCTTC
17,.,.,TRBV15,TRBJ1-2,CATSITTVGVANYGYTF,TGTGCCACCAGCATAACAACAGTCGGGGTGGCTAACTATGGCTACACCTTC
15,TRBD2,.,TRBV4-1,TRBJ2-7,CASSQGLAGSYEQYF,TGCGCCAGCAGCCAGGGACTAGCGGGTTCGTACGAGCAGTACTTC
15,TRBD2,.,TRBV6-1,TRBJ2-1,CASSEVLAGYNEQFF,TGTGCCAGCAGTGAAGTGCTAGCGGGCTACAATGAGCAGTTCTTC